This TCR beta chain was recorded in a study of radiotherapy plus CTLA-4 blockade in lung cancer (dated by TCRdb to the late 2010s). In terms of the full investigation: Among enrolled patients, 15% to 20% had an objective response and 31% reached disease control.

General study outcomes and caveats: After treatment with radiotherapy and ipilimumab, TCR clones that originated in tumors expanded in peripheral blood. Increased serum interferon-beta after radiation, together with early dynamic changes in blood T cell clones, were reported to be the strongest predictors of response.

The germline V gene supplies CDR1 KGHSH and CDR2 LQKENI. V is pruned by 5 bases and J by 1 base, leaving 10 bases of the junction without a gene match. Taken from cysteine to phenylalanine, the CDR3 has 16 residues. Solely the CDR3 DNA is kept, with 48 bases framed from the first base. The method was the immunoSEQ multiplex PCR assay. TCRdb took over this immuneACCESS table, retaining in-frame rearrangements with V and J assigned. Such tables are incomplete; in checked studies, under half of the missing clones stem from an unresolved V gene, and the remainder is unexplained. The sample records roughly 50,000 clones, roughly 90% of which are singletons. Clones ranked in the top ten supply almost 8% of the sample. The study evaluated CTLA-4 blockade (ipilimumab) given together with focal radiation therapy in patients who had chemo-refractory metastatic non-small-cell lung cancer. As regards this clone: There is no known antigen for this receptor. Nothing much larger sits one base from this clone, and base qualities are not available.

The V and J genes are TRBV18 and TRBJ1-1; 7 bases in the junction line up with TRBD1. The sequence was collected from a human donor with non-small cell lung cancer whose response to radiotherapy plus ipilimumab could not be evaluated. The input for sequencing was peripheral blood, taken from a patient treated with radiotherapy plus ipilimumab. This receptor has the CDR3 CASSSDREVRNTEAFF. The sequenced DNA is TGTGCCAGCTCATCTGACAGGGAGGTTCGGAACACTGAAGCTTTCTTT. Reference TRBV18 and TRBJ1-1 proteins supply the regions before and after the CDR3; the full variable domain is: NAGVMQNPRHLVRRRGQEARLRCSPMKGHSHVYWYRQLPEEGLKFMVYLQKENIIDESGMPKERFSAEFPKEGPSILRIQQVVRGDSAAYFCASSSDREVRNTEAFFGQGTRLTVV.